This T cell receptor (beta chain) was recorded in a study of graft-versus-host responses after intestinal transplantation. At the level of the study: The transplants performed in recipients were multivisceral, liver-intestinal, or isolated intestinal. Recipients were all induced with anti-thymocyte globulin, then given tacrolimus and steroids for 3 to 4 years.

Measured with immunoSEQ multiplex PCR; TCRdb has only the in-frame clones, and not every one. The data hold fewer than 85,000 clones, with around 95% observed a single time. Study conclusions and caveats: Graft-donor T cell macrochimerism coincided with high graft-versus-host to host-versus-graft clonal ratios in allografts. Recipient marrow contained GvH clones, some of which appeared first in ileum or blood.

The CDR3 spans 14 residues. Germline V gene lookup returns CDR1 SNHLY and CDR2 FYNNEI. Germline trimming cut 1 base from V and 8 bases from J; bases unmatched to any gene: 5. As regards this clone: Its antigen is not identified.

The chain is built from TRBV2 and TRBJ1-2, with 9 bases aligning to TRBD1. The sequence was collected from a human donor who received an intestinal transplant. The material was unstimulated CD8+ T cells sorted from spleen or lymph node cells, obtained before intestinal transplant. CDR3 bases: TGTGCCAGCAGTGAAGGTACAGGGGGCTCCGGCTACACCTTC. Protein product: CASSEGTGGSGYTF.